The next 32 T cell receptor beta chains were all read from a single sample in a study of T cells after yellow fever vaccination. TCRdb re-analysed the 5' RACE reads in MiXCR, keeping a single row per CDR3 protein. The sample lists about 130,000 distinct CDR3 sequences, about 8.4% seen once, with almost 40% in the top ten. The sample here was CD8+ T cells sorted from PBMCs, taken on the day of the yellow fever booster vaccination. These receptors were collected from a man between 18 and 35 years old who received the YFV17D yellow fever vaccine.

V and J are TRBV6-5 and TRBJ2-5, with 7 bases that match TRBD2. The V gene's germline CDR1 is MNHEY and CDR2 SVGAGI. Trimming cost V 2 bases and J 0 bases; bases outside gene matches: 3. This CDR3 is 15 amino acids long. CDR3 amino acids: CASSYGRVHQETQYF. The CDR3 DNA reads as TGTGCCAGCAGTTACGGGAGGGTACACCAAGAGACCCAGTACTTC.

The rearrangement joins TRBV7-3 to TRBJ1-1; no clear D gene. Germline V gene sequence: CDR1 SGHTA, CDR2 FQGTGA. Trimming pared 2 bases from V and 8 bases from J, leaving 15 bases between. The CDR3 is 14 residues long. CDR3 loop: CASSLEGFEAEAFF. The DNA of the CDR3 is TGTGCCAGCAGCTTAGAAGGGTTTGAAGCAGAAGCTTTCTTT.

This clonotype was detected a few times. The rearrangement joins TRBV2 to TRBJ2-4; possible D gene TRBD1, 6 bases. Germline V CDR1 and CDR2: SNHLY, FYNNEI. Trimming removed 6 bases at V and 1 base at J, with 16 bases between. The CDR3 is made up of 16 amino acids. In nucleotides, the CDR3 is TGTGCCAGCAGAGCCAACAGGGAGAATGCCAAAAACATTCAGTACTTC. Its translation: CASRANRENAKNIQYF.

The chain has TRBV3-1 and TRBJ2-1; 13 bases are a match to TRBD2. The CDR3 is 21 residues long. The germline gives CDR1 LGHDT, CDR2 YNNKEL (reference sequence). V lost 0 bases and J lost 0; bases outside the gene matches: 11. The CDR3 spells CASSQDPTSGGVTSSYNEQFF. CDR3 nucleotide sequence: TGTGCCAGCAGCCAAGATCCAACTAGCGGGGGGGTGACGTCCTCCTACAATGAGCAGTTCTTC.

This clonotype was recorded at least ten times. The V and J genes are TRBV15 and TRBJ1-1; a possible D gene is TRBD1 (5 bases). The V end lost 3 bases, the J end lost 4 bases, and 21 bases lay between the germline ends. The CDR3 length is 17 residues. Looked up from germline, CDR1 is LNHNV and CDR2 is YYDKDF (reference sequence). Written as DNA, the CDR3 is TGTGCCACCAGCAGCCTCAGAGGGGCCCCGGCGGGCACTGAAGCTTTCTTT. Translation gives CATSSLRGAPAGTEAFF. The full variable domain, its missing parts supplied by reference TRBV15 and TRBJ1-1, is DAMVIQNPRYQVTQFGKPVTLSCSQTLNHNVMYWYQQKSSQAPKLLFHYYDKDFNNEADTPDNFQSRRPNTSFCFLDIRSPGLGDTAMYLCATSSLRGAPAGTEAFFGQGTRLTVV.

The chain recombines TRBV4-1 with TRBJ2-1; tentatively, D is TRBD2 (6 bases). This CDR3 contains 16 residues. Germline V gene lookup returns CDR1 MGHRA and CDR2 YSYEKL. V lost 4 bases to trimming and J lost 5 bases, with 18 bases between them. The CDR3 sequence is CASSLLPPPGDNEQFF. The DNA of the CDR3 is TGCGCCAGCAGCCTTCTACCGCCTCCGGGGGACAATGAGCAGTTCTTC.

V and J are TRBV30 and TRBJ2-3; D remains ambiguous. Germline V lookup: CDR1 GTSNPN, CDR2 SVGIG (reference sequence). Trimming took 5 bases from V and 8 from J, leaving 14 bases between them. The CDR3 spans 12 residues. The CDR3, as DNA: TGTGCCTGGCGAAGACCCCGCGGTACGCAGTATTTT. Amino acids: CAWRRPRGTQYF.

This clonotype was seen a handful of times. The chain has TRBV29-1 and TRBJ1-2; perhaps TRBD1 as D (5 bases). The CDR3 is 12 amino acids. Germline lookup yields CDR1 SQVTM and CDR2 ANQGSEA. This chain's CDR3 is CTVGGTGYGYTF. The CDR3 DNA follows: TGCACCGTGGGTGGGACGGGCTATGGCTACACCTTC. The whole variable domain, filled in from reference TRBV29-1 and TRBJ1-2, reads SAVISQKPSRDICQRGTSLTIQCQVDSQVTMMFWYRQQPGQSLTLIATANQGSEATYESGFVIDKFPISRPNLTFSTLTVSNMSPEDSSIYLCTVGGTGYGYTFGSGTRLTVV.

The rearrangement links TRBV6-4 to TRBJ1-5; D remains unclear. The CDR3 consists of 14 residues. Trimming removed 2 bases at V and 4 bases at J, with 9 bases between. CDR1 MRHNA and CDR2 SNTAGT come from the germline V gene. In DNA form, the CDR3 reads TGTGCCAGCAGTGACCAGGCCTCAAATCAGCCCCAGCATTTT. Protein: CASSDQASNQPQHF.

This clonotype was recorded at least ten times. The gene calls are TRBV10-3 and TRBJ2-3, with D perhaps being TRBD1 or TRBD2 (6 bases each). The CDR3 loop spans 13 amino acids. Germline V gene data show CDR1 as ENHRY and CDR2 as SYGVKD. The V end was cut by 8 bases, the J end by 2 bases, with 11 bases between. The CDR3 sequence: CAILGGPTDTQYF. CDR3 coding DNA: TGTGCCATCCTGGGGGGCCCCACAGATACGCAGTATTTT.

The chain couples TRBV5-1 to TRBJ1-4; D might be TRBD1 (5 bases). V lost 3 bases to trimming and J lost 0 bases, with 12 bases between them. The germline gives CDR1 SGHRS, CDR2 YFSETQ. The CDR3 covers 16 residues. The CDR3 loop reads CASSYRQIATNEKLFF. The CDR3 DNA is TGCGCCAGCAGCTATCGACAGATTGCAACTAATGAAAAACTGTTTTTT.

The V and J genes are TRBV9 and TRBJ2-2; a weak D match, TRBD1 (5 bases). CDR1 and CDR2 from the germline V gene are SGDLS and YYNGEE. V was cut by 3 bases and J by 2 bases, with 14 bases left in between. CDR3 length equals 16 residues. The CDR3 reads CASSALPTVNTGELFF. In nucleotides, the CDR3 is TGTGCCAGCAGCGCCCTCCCGACAGTTAACACCGGGGAGCTGTTTTTT.

This clonotype came up a few times. J is TRBJ1-6 and V is TRBV6-5; TRBD1 matches 9 bases. This CDR3 comprises 15 residues. J lost 10 bases, V lost 2 bases, and 6 bases had no gene match. CDR1 and CDR2 from the germline V gene are MNHEY and SVGAGI. The CDR3 spells CASSYTGTGHSPLHF. The CDR3 nucleotides are TGTGCCAGCAGTTACACCGGGACAGGGCACTCACCCCTCCACTTT.

This clonotype was detected a few times. The V call is TRBV6-2 or TRBV6-3, the J call TRBJ1-2; D is ambiguous. The V end lost 2 bases, the J end lost 6 bases, and 10 bases lay between the germline ends. CDR1 MNHEY and CDR2 SVGEGT come from the germline V gene. The CDR3 is made up of 13 amino acids. CDR3 bases: TGTGCCAGCAGTTACAGGGTTTACGATGGCTACACCTTC. Translation gives CASSYRVYDGYTF.

The V gene is TRBV11-2, the J gene TRBJ2-7, with D hard to call. Germline CDR1 is SGHAT and CDR2 is FQNNGV. Trimming removed 5 bases from V and 7 bases from J, with 9 bases in between. The CDR3 length is 11 residues. CDR3 in amino acids: CASSLNWEQYF. The CDR3 nucleotides read TGTGCCAGCAGCCTTAATTGGGAGCAGTACTTC. The full variable domain, completed using reference TRBV11-2 and TRBJ2-7, is EAGVAQSPRYKIIEKRQSVAFWCNPISGHATLYWYQQILGQGPKLLIQFQNNGVVDDSQLPKDRFSAERLKGVDSTLKIQPAKLEDSAVYLCASSLNWEQYFGPGTRLTVT.

This clonotype was observed a few times. This chain uses TRBV27 with TRBJ2-1, with 10 nucleotides matching TRBD2. V dropped 8 bases and J dropped 0; count of bases not matched to a gene: 7. The CDR3 has 16 amino acids. Germline V gives CDR1 MNHEY, CDR2 SMNVEV (reference sequence). The CDR3 protein is CASGPLAGSSYNEQFF. CDR3 nucleotides: TGTGCCAGCGGTCCACTAGCGGGGAGCTCCTACAATGAGCAGTTCTTC.

This clonotype was counted at least ten times. V gene TRBV9 combines with J gene TRBJ2-7, with TRBD1 matching 7 bases. Trimming removed 8 bases from V and 1 base from J; junction bases left unmatched: 3. This CDR3 comprises 12 residues. In germline, CDR1 is SGDLS, CDR2 YYNGEE. This CDR3 reads CARQGPSYEQYF. DNA for the CDR3: TGTGCCAGACAGGGGCCTTCCTACGAGCAGTACTTC. Looking up the rest from reference TRBV9 and TRBJ2-7 gives the full variable domain: DSGVTQTPKHLITATGQRVTLRCSPRSGDLSVYWYQQSLDQGLQFLIQYYNGEERAKGNILERFSAQQFPDLHSELNLSSLELGDSALYFCARQGPSYEQYFGPGTRLTVT.

The J gene is TRBJ2-5, the V gene TRBV7-8; D is undetermined. CDR3 length: 11 residues. CDR1 and CDR2 from the germline V gene are SGHVS and FQNEAQ. V was clipped by 6 bases and J by 5 bases, with 7 bases between them. CDR3 protein: CASSPWETQYF. In nucleotides, the CDR3 is TGTGCCAGCAGTCCATGGGAGACCCAGTACTTC.

This clonotype was detected only a few times. The rearrangement links TRBV7-9 to TRBJ1-4; D unclear. Per germline, CDR1 SEHNR and CDR2 FQNEAQ (reference sequence). This CDR3 comprises 12 residues. V was pared by 5 bases and J by 11 bases, with 12 bases between. CDR3 residues: CASSLGVAKLFF. CDR3 bases: TGTGCCAGCAGCCTTGGGGTGGCCAAACTGTTTTTT.

The rearrangement uses TRBV6-2 or TRBV6-3 and TRBJ2-5, with 11 nucleotides matching TRBD2. V lost 5 bases to trimming and J lost 0 bases; unmatched junction nucleotides: 2. Germline CDR1 is MNHEY and CDR2 is SVGEGT. The CDR3 sequence is 15 residues long. This CDR3 reads CASSRLAGNQETQYF. As DNA, the CDR3 is TGTGCCAGCAGTCGACTAGCGGGGAACCAAGAGACCCAGTACTTC.

This clonotype was seen a handful of times. The chain is built from TRBV5-5 and TRBJ1-2; 7 bases align to TRBD1. The V and J ends lost 4 bases and 0 bases, in that order; junction bases with no gene match: 12. The CDR3 runs 17 residues. Germline CDR1 reads SGHKS; CDR2 reads YYEKEE (reference sequence). The DNA of the CDR3 is TGTGCCAGCAGCCAGGGACAGCTCTTTAATCCTAACTATGGCTACACCTTC. It specifies CASSQGQLFNPNYGYTF.

The CDR3 DNA sequence: TGTGCCAGCAGACTGACTAGCGGGCGTTACAATGAGCAGTTCTTC. It translates to CASRLTSGRYNEQFF. This chain uses TRBV12-3 or TRBV12-4 with TRBJ2-1; 10 bases match TRBD2. V was pared by 6 bases and J by 4 bases, with 6 bases of the junction left unmatched. The CDR3 runs 15 residues.

This clonotype has more than one count but fewer than ten. V is TRBV4-3 and J is TRBJ1-1, with TRBD1 matching 8 bases. Per the germline V gene, CDR1 is LGHNA and CDR2 is YSLEER. This CDR3 comprises 16 residues. Trimming at V came to 4 bases and at J to 0 bases, leaving 7 bases not matched to a gene. The CDR3 spells CASSPGTGIMNTEAFF. In DNA form, the CDR3 reads TGCGCCAGCAGCCCCGGGACAGGTATCATGAACACTGAAGCTTTCTTT.

This clonotype came up a few times. The chain has TRBV7-2 and TRBJ2-1; D may match TRBD1 or TRBD2 (6 bases each). This CDR3 comprises 16 residues. V lost 5 bases and J 1 base, leaving 15 bases between the germline ends. In germline, CDR1 is SGHTA, CDR2 FQGNSA. The CDR3 sequence is CASSHTWGASYNEQFF. DNA of the CDR3: TGTGCCAGCAGCCATACGTGGGGGGCTTCCTACAATGAGCAGTTCTTC.

The chain joins TRBV12-3 or TRBV12-4 to TRBJ1-1; weak D call: TRBD1 (6 bases). The V end was cut by 8 bases, the J end by 8 bases, with 12 bases between. The CDR3 runs to 11 residues. CDR3 in DNA: TGTGCCAGCCGGACAGTATCCGAAGCTTTCTTT. It specifies CASRTVSEAFF.

The chain joins TRBV19 to TRBJ2-4; 7 bases line up with TRBD1. Germline assignment: CDR1 LNHDA and CDR2 SQIVND (reference sequence). V shed 3 bases, J shed 0 bases, and the junction held 5 bases outside the gene matches. The CDR3 covers 16 residues. The CDR3 sequence: CASSIGTALAKNIQYF. The CDR3 DNA reads TGTGCCAGTAGTATCGGGACAGCGCTAGCCAAAAACATTCAGTACTTC. The full variable domain, rest sourced from reference TRBV19 and TRBJ2-4, is DGGITQSPKYLFRKEGQNVTLSCEQNLNHDAMYWYRQDPGQGLRLIYYSQIVNDFQKGDIAEGYSVSREKKESFPLTVTSAQKNPTAFYLCASSIGTALAKNIQYFGAGTRLSVL.

This clonotype has more than one count but fewer than ten. CDR3 bases: TGTGCCAGCAGGATCCCCAGAGGGAGGGGGCGAGGAGTCGGGGAGCTGTTTTTT. Protein product: CASRIPRGRGRGVGELFF. V is TRBV12-3 or TRBV12-4 and J is TRBJ2-2, with D possibly called TRBD1 or TRBD2 (7 bases each). This CDR3 has 18 residues. Trimming removed 6 bases from V and 7 bases from J, with 27 bases in between.

This sequence joins TRBV10-3 and TRBJ1-2; no definite D call. Trimming cost V 0 bases and J 8 bases, with 10 bases left between them. This CDR3 has 13 amino acids. Germline CDR1 reads ENHRY; CDR2 reads SYGVKD. CDR3 loop: CAISESNRDGYTF. The CDR3 coding sequence is TGTGCCATCAGTGAGTCGAACCGTGACGGCTACACCTTC.

In this sample, this clonotype turned up a few times. The V and J genes are TRBV6-2 or TRBV6-3 and TRBJ1-2; D remains ambiguous. The CDR3 is 12 amino acids. The germline CDR1 and CDR2 sequences are MNHEY and SVGEGT. V dropped 6 bases and J dropped 3 bases, with 8 bases sitting between them. The CDR3 nucleotides are TGTGCCAGCAGCAACTCCGACTATGGCTACACCTTC. Its translation: CASSNSDYGYTF.

In its sample, this clonotype was seen a few times. The genes are TRBV27 and TRBJ1-1; tentative D call: TRBD1 (5 bases). V dropped 0 bases and J dropped 12 bases, with 14 bases sitting between them. Germline-derived CDR1 and CDR2 are MNHEY and SMNVEV (reference sequence). This CDR3 has 13 amino acids. The CDR3: CASSLSGPGGSFF. In DNA form, the CDR3 reads TGTGCCAGCAGTTTATCCGGCCCCGGGGGATCTTTCTTT.

This chain uses TRBV28 with TRBJ1-2; TRBD1 agrees at 8 bases. V gave up 3 bases and J gave up 5 bases; unmatched junction bases: 5. The germline V gene has CDR1 MDHEN and CDR2 SYDVKM. The CDR3 consists of 14 residues. The CDR3, as DNA: TGTGCCAGCAGTTTGACAGGGGCAGGATATGGCTACACCTTC. Its translation is CASSLTGAGYGYTF.

A few counts support this clonotype. CDR3 sequence reads: CASSTWRGSYNEQFF. CDR3 coding DNA: TGTGCCAGCAGCACTTGGCGGGGCTCCTACAATGAGCAGTTCTTC. The rearrangement links TRBV11-1 to TRBJ2-1; possibly TRBD2 for D (6 bases). Deletions cut 5 bases from V and 0 bases from J, with 11 bases between. The CDR3 spans 15 residues. CDR1 is SGHAT, CDR2 FQDESV, per germline (reference sequence).